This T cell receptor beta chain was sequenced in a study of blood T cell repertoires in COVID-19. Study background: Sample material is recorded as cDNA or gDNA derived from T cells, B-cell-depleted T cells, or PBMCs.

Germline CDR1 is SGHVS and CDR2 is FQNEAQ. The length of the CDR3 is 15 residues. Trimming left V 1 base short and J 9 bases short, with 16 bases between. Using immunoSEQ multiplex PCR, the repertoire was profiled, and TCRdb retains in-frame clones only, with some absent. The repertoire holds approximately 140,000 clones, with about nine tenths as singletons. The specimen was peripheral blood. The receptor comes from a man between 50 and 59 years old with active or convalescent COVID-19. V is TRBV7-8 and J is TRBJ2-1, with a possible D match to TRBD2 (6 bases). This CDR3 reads CASSLGGLTGGEQFF. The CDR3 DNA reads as TGTGCCAGCAGCTTAGGGGGACTCACCGGCGGTGAGCAGTTCTTC.